Presented here are 11 T cell receptor beta chains from one specimen sequenced in a study of cytomegalovirus exposure and HLA in healthy donors. Both 60 Vbeta primers and 13 Jbeta primers went into the PCR. Clones were sequenced by immunoSEQ multiplex PCR, and TCRdb holds only the in-frame ones, with some missing. The table shows about 190,000 clones, with over 70% occurring only once. Sequencing was carried out using PBMCs. Receptors were obtained from a man aged 40-50 years in good health and CMV-seropositive.

The chain joins TRBV5-1 to TRBJ1-4; 8 bases map to TRBD1. The CDR3 consists of 14 residues. CDR1 is SGHRS, CDR2 YFSETQ, per germline. Trimming removed 4 bases from V and 6 bases from J; junction bases left unmatched: 5. The CDR3 nucleotides are TGCGCCAGCAGCGTGGACAGGGTGGATGAAAAACTGTTTTTT. It encodes CASSVDRVDEKLFF.

The chain uses TRBV5-1 and TRBJ2-5, with D uncertain. The ends were cut back, 3 bases at V and 4 bases at J, with 4 bases in the middle. The CDR3 has 11 amino acids. CDR1 is SGHRS and CDR2 is YFSETQ in the germline V gene. CDR3 in DNA: TGCGCCAGCAGCTCCCTAGAGACCCAGTACTTC. Protein product: CASSSLETQYF.

The J gene is TRBJ2-7, the V gene TRBV6-6; TRBD1 is a possible D gene (6 bases). This CDR3 has 14 residues. Germline assignment: CDR1 MNHNY and CDR2 SVGAGI (reference sequence). V was trimmed by 7 bases and J by 6 bases, leaving 19 bases between them. The DNA of the CDR3 is TGTGCCAGCACACCGGGACAAAGCTGGGGCGAGCAGTACTTC. Protein sequence: CASTPGQSWGEQYF.

CDR3 bases: TGTGCCAGCAGCGCCGGACAGGGGAGCACCTTTGAAGCTTTCTTT. This sequence encodes CASSAGQGSTFEAFF. V is TRBV9 and J is TRBJ1-1; TRBD1 matches 9 bases. V was clipped by 3 bases and J by 7 bases; unmatched bases: 10. The CDR3 sequence is 15 residues long. The germline V gene has CDR1 SGDLS and CDR2 YYNGEE.

The chain couples TRBV5-4 to TRBJ2-5, with TRBD2 matching over 9 bases. The closer fit of TRBJ2-7 to the DNA end suggests the J call may be wrong. The CDR3 is 15 amino acids. Germline CDR1 reads SGHNT; CDR2 reads YYREEE (reference sequence). In DNA, the CDR3 is TGTGCCAGCAGCTTGGCGACTAGCGGCCCCTACGAGCAGTACTTC. The encoded protein is CASSLATSGPYEQYF.

The gene calls are TRBV19 and TRBJ2-5; the D gene is possibly TRBD1 (6 bases). The DNA end favors TRBJ2-7, so the J call may be wrong. The CDR3 covers 13 residues. CDR1 and CDR2 (germline): LNHDA, SQIVND (reference sequence). The CDR3 reads CASKTQGSYEQYF. As DNA, the CDR3 is TGTGCCAGTAAAACACAGGGAAGCTACGAGCAGTACTTC.

The J gene is TRBJ2-2, the V gene TRBV19; TRBD2 might be the D (6 bases). The germline V gene encodes CDR1 LNHDA and CDR2 SQIVND (reference sequence). There are 15 residues in the CDR3. Trimming pared 3 bases from V and 4 bases from J, leaving 12 bases between. CDR3 region: CASSIDPGSTGELFF. The CDR3 nucleotides read TGTGCCAGTAGTATCGACCCCGGGAGCACCGGGGAGCTGTTTTTT.

This chain connects TRBV14 to TRBJ1-1, with 8 bases that match TRBD1. The CDR3 runs to 15 residues. V gave up 4 bases and J gave up 4 bases; unmatched junction bases: 8. CDR1 SGHDN and CDR2 FVKESK come from the germline V gene. CDR3 region: CASSRTGTGGTEAFF. The CDR3, as DNA: TGTGCCAGCAGCCGCACCGGGACAGGTGGCACTGAAGCTTTCTTT.

The chain is built from TRBV5-5 and TRBJ1-1, with TRBD1 identical over 9 bases. The CDR3 consists of 14 residues. V dropped 0 bases and J dropped 9; count of bases not matched to a gene: 6. Germline V CDR1 and CDR2: SGHKS, YYEKEE (reference sequence). The CDR3 DNA sequence: TGTGCCAGCAGCTTGGGCGGGACAGGGAGTCAAGCTTTCTTT. Its translation is CASSLGGTGSQAFF.

CDR3 coding DNA: TGTGCCAGCAGCTTAGATGGGTCAGGGTTTGAAGCTTTCTTT. Encoded protein: CASSLDGSGFEAFF. The gene calls are TRBV11-2 and TRBJ1-1; possible D gene TRBD1, 5 bases. The CDR3 is 14 residues long. Trimming left V 0 bases short and J 7 bases short, with 12 bases between. Germline CDR1 SGHAT, CDR2 FQNNGV.

The chain couples TRBV11-2 to TRBJ2-5, with TRBD2 identical over 8 bases. Trimming at V came to 5 bases and at J to 2 bases, leaving 10 bases not matched to a gene. CDR1 and CDR2 from the germline V gene are SGHAT and FQNNGV. This CDR3 has 16 amino acids. This CDR3 is CASSPRAGGVQETQYF. DNA for the CDR3: TGTGCCAGCAGCCCTCGGGCCGGGGGGGTACAAGAGACCCAGTACTTC.